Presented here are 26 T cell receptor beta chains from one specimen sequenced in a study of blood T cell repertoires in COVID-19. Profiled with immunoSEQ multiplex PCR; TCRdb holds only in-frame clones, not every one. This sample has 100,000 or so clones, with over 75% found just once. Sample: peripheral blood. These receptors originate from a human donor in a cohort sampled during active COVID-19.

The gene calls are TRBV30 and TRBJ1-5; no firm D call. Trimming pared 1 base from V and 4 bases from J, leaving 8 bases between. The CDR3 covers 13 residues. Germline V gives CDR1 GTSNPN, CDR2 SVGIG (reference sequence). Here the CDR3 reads CAWSAHQNQPQHF. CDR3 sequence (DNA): TGTGCCTGGAGTGCCCATCAAAATCAGCCCCAGCATTTT.

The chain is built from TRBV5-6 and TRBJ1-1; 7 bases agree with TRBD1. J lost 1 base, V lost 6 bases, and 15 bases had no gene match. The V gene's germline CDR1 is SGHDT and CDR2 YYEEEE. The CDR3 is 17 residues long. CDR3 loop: CASIKNPPGGPNTEAFF. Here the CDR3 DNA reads TGTGCCAGCATTAAAAACCCCCCAGGGGGTCCGAACACTGAAGCTTTCTTT. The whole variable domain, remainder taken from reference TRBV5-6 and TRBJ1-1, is DAGVTQSPTHLIKTRGQQVTLRCSPKSGHDTVSWYQQALGQGPQFIFQYYEEEERQRGNFPDRFSGHQFPNYSSELNVNALLLGDSALYLCASIKNPPGGPNTEAFFGQGTRLTVV.

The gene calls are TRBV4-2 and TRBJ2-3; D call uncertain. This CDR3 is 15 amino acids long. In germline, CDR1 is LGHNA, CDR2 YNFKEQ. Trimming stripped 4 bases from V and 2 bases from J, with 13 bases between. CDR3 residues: CASSRGDGPTDTQYF. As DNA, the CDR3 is TGTGCCAGCAGCCGCGGAGACGGTCCCACAGATACGCAGTATTTT.

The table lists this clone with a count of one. CDR3 DNA: TGTGCCAGCAGCTTAGTCCCTCTAATCTCCTACGAGCAGTACTTC. Its protein product is CASSLVPLISYEQYF. The rearrangement joins TRBV11-2 to TRBJ2-7, with no clear D. The V gene's germline CDR1 is SGHAT and CDR2 FQNNGV. CDR3 length: 15 amino acids. The ends were cut back, 1 base at V and 0 bases at J, with 10 bases in the middle.

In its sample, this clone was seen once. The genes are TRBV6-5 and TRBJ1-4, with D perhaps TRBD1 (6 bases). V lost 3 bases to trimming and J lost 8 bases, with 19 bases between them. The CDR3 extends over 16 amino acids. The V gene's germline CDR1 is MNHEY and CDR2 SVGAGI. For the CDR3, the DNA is TGTGCCAGCAGTTATCGACCGCGGGGGGCGAACGAAAAACTGTTTTTT. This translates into CASSYRPRGANEKLFF.

CDR3 amino acids: CASSLGLAGGHNEQFF. The CDR3, as DNA: TGTGCCAGCAGCCTAGGACTAGCGGGGGGGCACAATGAGCAGTTCTTC. The chain is built from TRBV7-9 and TRBJ2-1, with 15 bases aligning to TRBD2. Germline CDR1 SEHNR, CDR2 FQNEAQ (reference sequence). This CDR3 contains 16 residues. The V gene end was trimmed by 5 bases and the J gene end by 5 bases; junction bases not matched to a gene: 4.

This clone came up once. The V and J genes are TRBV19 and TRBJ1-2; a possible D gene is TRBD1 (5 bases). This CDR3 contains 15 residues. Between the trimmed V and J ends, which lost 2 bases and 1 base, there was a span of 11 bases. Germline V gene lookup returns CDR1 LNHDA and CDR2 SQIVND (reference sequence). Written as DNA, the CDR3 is TGTGCCAGTAGTATATCTCCGACAGTTAACTATGGCTACACCTTC. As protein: CASSISPTVNYGYTF.

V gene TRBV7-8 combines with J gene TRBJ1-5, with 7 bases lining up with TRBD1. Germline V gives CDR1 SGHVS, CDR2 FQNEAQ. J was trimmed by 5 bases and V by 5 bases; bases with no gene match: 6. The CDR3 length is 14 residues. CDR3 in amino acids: CASSVTTGDQPQHF. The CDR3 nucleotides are TGTGCCAGCAGCGTAACCACAGGGGATCAGCCCCAGCATTTT. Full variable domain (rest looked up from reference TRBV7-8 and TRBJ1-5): GAGVSQSPRYKVAKRGQDVALRCDPISGHVSLFWYQQALGQGPEFLTYFQNEAQLDKSGLPSDRFFAERPEGSVSTLKIQRTQQEDSAVYLCASSVTTGDQPQHFGDGTRLSIL.

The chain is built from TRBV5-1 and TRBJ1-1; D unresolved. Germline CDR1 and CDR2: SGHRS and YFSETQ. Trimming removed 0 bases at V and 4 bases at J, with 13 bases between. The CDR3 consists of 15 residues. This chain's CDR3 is CASSLAGGYFTEAFF. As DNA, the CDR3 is TGCGCCAGCAGCTTGGCCGGAGGGTATTTCACTGAAGCTTTCTTT. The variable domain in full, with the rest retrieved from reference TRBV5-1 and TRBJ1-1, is KAGVTQTPRYLIKTRGQQVTLSCSPISGHRSVSWYQQTPGQGLQFLFEYFSETQRNKGNFPGRFSGRQFSNSRSEMNVSTLELGDSALYLCASSLAGGYFTEAFFGQGTRLTVV.

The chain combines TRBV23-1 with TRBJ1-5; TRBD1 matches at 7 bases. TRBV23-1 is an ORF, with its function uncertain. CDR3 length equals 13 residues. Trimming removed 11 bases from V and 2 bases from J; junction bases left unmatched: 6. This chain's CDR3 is CASTGNGNQPQHF. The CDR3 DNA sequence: TGCGCCTCGACAGGGAACGGCAATCAGCCCCAGCATTTT.

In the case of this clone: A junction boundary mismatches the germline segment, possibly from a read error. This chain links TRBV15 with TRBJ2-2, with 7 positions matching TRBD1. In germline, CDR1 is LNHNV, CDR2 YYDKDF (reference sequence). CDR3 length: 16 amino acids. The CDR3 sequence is CAASIGQVQRAGELFF. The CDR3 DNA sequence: TGTGCCGCCAGCATCGGACAGGTTCAGCGAGCCGGGGAGCTGTTTTTT.

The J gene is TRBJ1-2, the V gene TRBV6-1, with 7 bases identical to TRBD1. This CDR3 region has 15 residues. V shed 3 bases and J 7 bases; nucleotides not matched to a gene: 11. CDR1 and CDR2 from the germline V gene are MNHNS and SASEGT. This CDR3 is CASSDPQGVFSGYTF. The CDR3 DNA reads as TGTGCCAGCAGTGATCCGCAGGGGGTCTTCTCTGGCTACACCTTC.

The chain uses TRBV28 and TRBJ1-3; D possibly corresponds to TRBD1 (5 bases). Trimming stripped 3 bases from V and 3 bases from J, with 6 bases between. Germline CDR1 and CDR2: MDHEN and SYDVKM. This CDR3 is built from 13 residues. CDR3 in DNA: TGTGCCAGCAGTTTTCAGGGTGGAAACACCATATATTTT. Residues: CASSFQGGNTIYF.

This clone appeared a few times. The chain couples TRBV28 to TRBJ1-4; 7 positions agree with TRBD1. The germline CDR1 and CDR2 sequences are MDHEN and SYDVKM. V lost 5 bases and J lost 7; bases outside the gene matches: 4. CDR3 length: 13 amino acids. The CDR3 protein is CASSPQGVEKLFF. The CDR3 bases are TGTGCCAGCAGTCCTCAGGGGGTTGAAAAACTGTTTTTT.

This chain's CDR3 is CASRSLRSHRGPLHF. The CDR3 DNA sequence: TGTGCCAGCAGATCCTTGAGGTCCCATAGGGGACCCCTCCACTTT. The V gene is TRBV28, the J gene TRBJ1-6; possibly TRBD1 for D (5 bases). Trimming shortened V by 6 bases and J by 12 bases, and 21 bases separated the two germline ends. The CDR3 consists of 15 residues. CDR1 and CDR2 (germline): MDHEN, SYDVKM.

The CDR3 bases are TGTGCCTGGAAAATGGGACAGTCCTCTGGAAACACCATATATTTT. It codes for CAWKMGQSSGNTIYF. The V and J genes are TRBV30 and TRBJ1-3; 7 nucleotides line up with TRBD1. Germline CDR1 reads GTSNPN; CDR2 reads SVGIG (reference sequence). The CDR3 covers 15 residues. Losses at the gene ends were 4 bases for V and 0 bases for J; bases not matched to a gene: 6. The complete variable domain, with remaining parts taken from reference TRBV30 and TRBJ1-3, reads SQTIHQWPATLVQPVGSPLSLECTVEGTSNPNLYWYRQAAGRGLQLLFYSVGIGQISSEVPQNLSASRPQDRQFILSSKKLLLSDSGFYLCAWKMGQSSGNTIYFGEGSWLTVV.

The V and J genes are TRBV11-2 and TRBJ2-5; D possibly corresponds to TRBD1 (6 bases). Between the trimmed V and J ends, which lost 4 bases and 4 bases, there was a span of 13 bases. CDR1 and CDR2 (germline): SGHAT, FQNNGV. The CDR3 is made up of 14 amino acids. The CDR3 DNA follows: TGTGCCAGCAGCTACTACGGGACATCAGAGACCCAGTACTTC. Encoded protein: CASSYYGTSETQYF.

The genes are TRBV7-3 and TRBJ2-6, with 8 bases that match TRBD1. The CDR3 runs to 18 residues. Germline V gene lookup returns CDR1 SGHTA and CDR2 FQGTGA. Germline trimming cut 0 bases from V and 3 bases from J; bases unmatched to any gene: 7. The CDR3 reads CASSLTGQGGGGANVLTF. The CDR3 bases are TGTGCCAGCAGCTTAACAGGACAGGGAGGAGGTGGGGCCAACGTCCTGACTTTC.

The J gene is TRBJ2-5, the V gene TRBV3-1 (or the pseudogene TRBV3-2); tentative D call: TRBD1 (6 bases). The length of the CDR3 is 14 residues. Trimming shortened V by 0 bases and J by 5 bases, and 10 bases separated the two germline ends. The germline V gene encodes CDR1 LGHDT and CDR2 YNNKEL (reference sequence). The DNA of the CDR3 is TGTGCCAGCAGCCAAGATTTGAGGGGGGAGACCCAGTACTTC. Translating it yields CASSQDLRGETQYF.

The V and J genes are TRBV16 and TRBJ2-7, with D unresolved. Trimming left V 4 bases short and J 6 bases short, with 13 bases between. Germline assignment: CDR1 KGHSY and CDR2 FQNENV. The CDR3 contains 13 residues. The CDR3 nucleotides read TGTGCCAGCAGCCTCATGGCCCGGAGCGAGCAGTACTTC. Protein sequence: CASSLMARSEQYF.

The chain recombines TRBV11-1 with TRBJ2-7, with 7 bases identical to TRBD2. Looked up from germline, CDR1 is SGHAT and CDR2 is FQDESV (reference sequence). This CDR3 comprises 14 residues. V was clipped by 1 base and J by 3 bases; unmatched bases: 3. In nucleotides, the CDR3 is TGTGCCAGCAGCTTAGGAGGGAGGGGCTACGAGCAGTACTTC. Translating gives CASSLGGRGYEQYF. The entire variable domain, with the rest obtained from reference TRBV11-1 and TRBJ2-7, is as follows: EAEVAQSPRYKITEKSQAVAFWCDPISGHATLYWYRQILGQGPELLVQFQDESVVDDSQLPKDRFSAERLKGVDSTLKIQPAELGDSAMYLCASSLGGRGYEQYFGPGTRLTVT.

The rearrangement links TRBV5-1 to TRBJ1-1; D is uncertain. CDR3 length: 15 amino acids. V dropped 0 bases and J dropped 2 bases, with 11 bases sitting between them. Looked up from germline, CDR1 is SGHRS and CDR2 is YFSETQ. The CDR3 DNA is TGCGCCAGCAGCTTGGCCGGGGATCTCAACACTGAAGCTTTCTTT. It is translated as CASSLAGDLNTEAFF.

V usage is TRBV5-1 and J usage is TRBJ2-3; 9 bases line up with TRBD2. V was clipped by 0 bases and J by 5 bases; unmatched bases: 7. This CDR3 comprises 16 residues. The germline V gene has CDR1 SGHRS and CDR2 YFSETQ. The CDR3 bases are TGCGCCAGCAGCTTGGAGGGTTTAGCGGGGGTAGATACGCAGTATTTT. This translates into CASSLEGLAGVDTQYF.

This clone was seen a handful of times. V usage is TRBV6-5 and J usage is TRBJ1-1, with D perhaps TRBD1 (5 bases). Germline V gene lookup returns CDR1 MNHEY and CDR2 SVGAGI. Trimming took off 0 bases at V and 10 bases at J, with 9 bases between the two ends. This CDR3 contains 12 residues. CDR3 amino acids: CASSYSGGRAFF. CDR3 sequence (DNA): TGTGCCAGCAGTTACTCCGGGGGGAGAGCTTTCTTT.

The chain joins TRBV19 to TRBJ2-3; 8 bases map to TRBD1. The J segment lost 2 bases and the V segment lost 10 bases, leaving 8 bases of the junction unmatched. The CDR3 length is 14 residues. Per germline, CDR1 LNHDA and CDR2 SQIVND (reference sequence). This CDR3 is CATSGGYPTDTQYF. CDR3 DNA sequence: TGTGCCACTTCAGGGGGCTACCCCACAGATACGCAGTATTTT.

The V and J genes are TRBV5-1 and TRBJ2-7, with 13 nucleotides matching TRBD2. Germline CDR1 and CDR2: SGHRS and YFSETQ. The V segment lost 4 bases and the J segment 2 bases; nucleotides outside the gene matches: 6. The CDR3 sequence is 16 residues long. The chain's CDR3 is CASSPRLAGGPYEQYF. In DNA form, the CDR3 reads TGCGCCAGCAGCCCTAGACTAGCGGGGGGTCCCTACGAGCAGTACTTC. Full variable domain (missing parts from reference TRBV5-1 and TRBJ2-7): KAGVTQTPRYLIKTRGQQVTLSCSPISGHRSVSWYQQTPGQGLQFLFEYFSETQRNKGNFPGRFSGRQFSNSRSEMNVSTLELGDSALYLCASSPRLAGGPYEQYFGPGTRLTVT.